Below are 3 T cell receptor beta chains sequenced from a single sample in a study of T cells in Graves' hyperthyroidism and ophthalmopathy. RNA transcripts yielded amplified TCR beta CDR3 regions. Initially, a first-round RT-PCR of the TCR CDR3 employed the HTBI primer set. One entry per CDR3 protein, called by TCRdb with MiXCR from the multiplex PCR reads. The sample holds 250,000 to 350,000 distinct CDR3 sequences, 16% seen once. Sequencing used blood. The receptors shown here come from a man aged 25 to 40 with Graves' hyperthyroidism.

This clonotype was observed many times. This chain uses TRBV11-3 with TRBJ2-1; the match to TRBD2 covers 10 bases. CDR1 and CDR2 (germline): SGHNT, YENEEA. V gave up 2 bases and J gave up 3 bases; unmatched junction bases: 7. CDR3 length: 17 amino acids. CDR3 DNA: TGTGCCAGCAGCTTATATGGTAGCGGGAGGTTCTACAATGAGCAGTTCTTC. Translated, it gives CASSLYGSGRFYNEQFF.

The chain links TRBV18 to TRBJ2-2; no reliable D call. V was clipped by 6 bases and J by 0 bases, with 14 bases between them. Germline loops: CDR1 KGHSH, CDR2 LQKENI. The CDR3 loop spans 16 amino acids. The DNA for the CDR3 is TGTGCCAGCTCTCCCGTCAGGACGGCGAACACCGGGGAGCTGTTTTTT. Translated, it gives CASSPVRTANTGELFF.

The V and J genes are TRBV6-1 and TRBJ2-1; 7 bases align to TRBD2. The germline gives CDR1 MNHNS, CDR2 SASEGT. With V trimmed by 8 bases and J by 9 bases, 13 bases remained unmatched. CDR3 length: 14 amino acids. The CDR3 DNA is TGTGCCAGCCAAGGCGGGGGTAGGTTTGGTGAGCAGTTCTTC. Translated, it gives CASQGGGRFGEQFF.